Each of the 27 T cell receptor beta chains below was sequenced from the same sample in a study of cytomegalovirus exposure and HLA in healthy donors. Primers: 60 Vbeta forward and 13 Jbeta reverse. Using immunoSEQ multiplex PCR, the repertoire was profiled, and TCRdb retains in-frame clones only, with some absent. This sample has around 130,000 clones, with roughly 79% found just once. Sequencing was carried out using PBMCs. The source is a woman aged 45-59 years in good health and CMV-seronegative.

The rearrangement links TRBV28 to TRBJ1-1; D is unclear. Germline loops: CDR1 MDHEN, CDR2 SYDVKM. CDR3 size: 12 residues. The germline V and J ends were trimmed by 4 bases and 1 base, with 4 bases remaining between them. CDR3 in amino acids: CASSSKNTEAFF. The DNA of the CDR3 is TGTGCCAGCAGTTCCAAGAACACTGAAGCTTTCTTT. Together with reference TRBV28 and TRBJ1-1, the CDR3 gives the full variable domain: DVKVTQSSRYLVKRTGEKVFLECVQDMDHENMFWYRQDPGLGLRLIYFSYDVKMKEKGDIPEGYSVSREKKERFSLILESASTNQTSMYLCASSSKNTEAFFGQGTRLTVV.

The rearrangement uses TRBV7-9 and TRBJ2-7; 8 positions agree with TRBD2. From germline, CDR1 is SEHNR and CDR2 FQNEAQ (reference sequence). Trimming at V came to 0 bases and at J to 4 bases, leaving 5 bases not matched to a gene. This CDR3 spans 15 amino acids. This CDR3 reads CASSLAAGEIYEQYF. The CDR3 DNA reads as TGTGCCAGCAGCTTAGCAGCGGGAGAGATTTACGAGCAGTACTTC. The whole variable domain, remainder taken from reference TRBV7-9 and TRBJ2-7, is DTGVSQNPRHKITKRGQNVTFRCDPISEHNRLYWYRQTLGQGPEFLTYFQNEAQLEKSRLLSDRFSAERPKGSFSTLEIQRTEQGDSAMYLCASSLAAGEIYEQYFGPGTRLTVT.

The chain joins TRBV10-3 to TRBJ2-7, with TRBD2 matching 10 bases. CDR3 length equals 16 residues. The trim removed 0 bases at V and 1 base at J, leaving 3 bases unmatched. Germline CDR1 is ENHRY and CDR2 is SYGVKD. CDR3 amino acids: CAISESTSGSSYEQYF. CDR3 nucleotide sequence: TGTGCCATCAGTGAGTCGACTAGCGGGTCGTCCTACGAGCAGTACTTC.

The chain carries TRBV7-9 and TRBJ1-1; D perhaps matches TRBD1 (5 bases). This CDR3 comprises 16 residues. Trimming took off 1 base at V and 1 base at J, with 13 bases between the two ends. The germline gives CDR1 SEHNR, CDR2 FQNEAQ (reference sequence). This chain's CDR3 is CASSLVHGGGNTEAFF. The CDR3 DNA is TGTGCCAGCAGCTTAGTCCACGGGGGGGGGAACACTGAAGCTTTCTTT.

The chain links TRBV21-1 to TRBJ2-5; the D call in the table, TRBD1, was not verified against the DNA. TRBV21-1 is given as a pseudogene. This CDR3 contains 14 residues. CDR3 region: CASSPGTGKETQYF. The DNA for the CDR3 is TGTGCCAGCAGCCCCGGGACAGGGAAAGAGACCCAGTACTTC.

Only a few counts were recorded for this clone. The chain has TRBV28 and TRBJ2-7; 7 bases are shared with TRBD1. This CDR3 is 16 amino acids long. CDR1 MDHEN and CDR2 SYDVKM come from the germline V gene. V trimming: 5 bases; J trimming: 4 bases; junction bases outside the gene matches: 14. CDR3 sequence (DNA): TGTGCCAGCAGTCCTTACCCCGGGACAGAACTATACGAGCAGTACTTC. It yields the protein CASSPYPGTELYEQYF. Combining the CDR3 with reference TRBV28 and TRBJ2-7 gives the whole variable domain DVKVTQSSRYLVKRTGEKVFLECVQDMDHENMFWYRQDPGLGLRLIYFSYDVKMKEKGDIPEGYSVSREKKERFSLILESASTNQTSMYLCASSPYPGTELYEQYFGPGTRLTVT.

The chain combines TRBV19 with TRBJ2-7; 11 bases line up with TRBD2. V shed 5 bases and J 0 bases; nucleotides not matched to a gene: 6. This CDR3 contains 16 residues. CDR1 LNHDA and CDR2 SQIVND come from the germline V gene (reference sequence). The CDR3 sequence: CASSARTSGLSYEQYF. The CDR3, as DNA: TGTGCCAGTAGTGCGCGGACTAGCGGGCTCTCCTACGAGCAGTACTTC.

The V and J genes are TRBV7-3 and TRBJ2-5, with 10 bases fitting TRBD1. This CDR3 is 15 amino acids long. Germline V CDR1 and CDR2: SGHTA, FQGTGA. V trimming: 5 bases; J trimming: 2 bases; junction bases outside the gene matches: 5. CDR3 in amino acids: CASSRGQGRQETQYF. The CDR3 DNA follows: TGTGCCAGCAGCCGGGGACAGGGGCGGCAAGAGACCCAGTACTTC.

The chain combines TRBV4-2 with TRBJ1-4, with TRBD1 matching 7 bases. The germline V gene has CDR1 LGHNA and CDR2 YNFKEQ. V was clipped by 2 bases and J by 4 bases; unmatched bases: 1. The CDR3 has 14 residues. CDR3 nucleotide sequence: TGTGCCAGCAGCCAAACAGGGGTTAATGAAAAACTGTTTTTT. Protein sequence: CASSQTGVNEKLFF.

This clone was observed a few times. The chain couples TRBV5-6 to TRBJ2-1; D is unclear. The CDR3 has 13 residues. Germline CDR1 reads SGHDT; CDR2 reads YYEEEE. The V end was cut by 3 bases, the J end by 6 bases, with 10 bases between. In DNA form, the CDR3 reads TGTGCCAGCAGCTCCGTCCCTAGCAATGAGCAGTTCTTC. Protein sequence: CASSSVPSNEQFF.

As to this clone: One end of the junction fails to match germline, which may point to a read error. The gene calls are TRBV6-4 and TRBJ1-5, with 10 nucleotides matching TRBD1. CDR1 and CDR2 from the germline V gene are MRHNA and SNTAGT. The CDR3 runs to 14 residues. In nucleotides, the CDR3 is TGTGCCAGCACCGGGACAGGGGCCGATCAGCCCCAGAATTTT. Its protein is CASTGTGADQPQNF.

V usage is TRBV29-1 and J usage is TRBJ1-2; 10 positions agree with TRBD1. Germline loops: CDR1 SQVTM, CDR2 ANQGSEA. The CDR3 spans 14 residues. V lost 8 bases to trimming and J lost 8 bases; unmatched junction nucleotides: 14. CDR3 protein: CSYSTGGVGDGYTF. As DNA, the CDR3 is TGCAGCTACTCGACAGGGGGCGTAGGGGACGGCTACACCTTC. Looking up the rest from reference TRBV29-1 and TRBJ1-2 gives the full variable domain: SAVISQKPSRDICQRGTSLTIQCQVDSQVTMMFWYRQQPGQSLTLIATANQGSEATYESGFVIDKFPISRPNLTFSTLTVSNMSPEDSSIYLCSYSTGGVGDGYTFGSGTRLTVV.

The chain combines TRBV2 with TRBJ2-7; 9 bases are shared with TRBD2. The J segment lost 4 bases and the V segment lost 7 bases, leaving 5 bases of the junction unmatched. The CDR3 has 13 residues. From germline, CDR1 is SNHLY and CDR2 FYNNEI. The CDR3 sequence: CASNGGRGYEQYF. CDR3 nucleotide sequence: TGTGCCAGCAACGGCGGGAGGGGATACGAGCAGTACTTC.

J is TRBJ2-7 and V is TRBV9; D is unclear. Germline V gene sequence: CDR1 SGDLS, CDR2 YYNGEE. The CDR3 runs 14 residues. The V and J ends lost 0 bases and 0 bases respectively, with 7 bases between them. Written as DNA, the CDR3 is TGTGCCAGCAGCGTAGCGCTGAGCTCCTACGAGCAGTACTTC. Residues: CASSVALSSYEQYF.

The CDR3 is CSVGLSSYNEQFF. The DNA for the CDR3 is TGCAGCGTTGGTCTTTCTTCCTACAATGAGCAGTTCTTC. The chain couples TRBV29-1 to TRBJ2-1, with D uncertain. V lost 4 bases and J 1 base, leaving 8 bases between the germline ends. The V gene's germline CDR1 is SQVTM and CDR2 ANQGSEA. The CDR3 sequence is 13 residues long.

This clone was seen just once. V usage is TRBV27 and J usage is TRBJ1-2; maybe TRBD1 (5 bases). The ends were cut back, 4 bases at V and 4 bases at J, with 7 bases in the middle. Germline V gene sequence: CDR1 MNHEY, CDR2 SMNVEV (reference sequence). This CDR3 contains 12 residues. The CDR3 sequence: CASSSGAYGYTF. CDR3 coding DNA: TGTGCCAGCAGTTCTGGGGCCTATGGCTACACCTTC.

The genes are TRBV4-1 and TRBJ1-5, with a possible D match to TRBD1 (6 bases). Germline V gives CDR1 MGHRA, CDR2 YSYEKL. CDR3 length equals 16 residues. Trimming removed 5 bases from V and 1 base from J, with 15 bases in between. DNA for the CDR3: TGCGCCAGCAGCTCCGGGGGGGCTATCAGCAATCAGCCCCAGCATTTT. It translates to CASSSGGAISNQPQHF.

This clone has a handful of counts. This rearrangement joins TRBV18 to TRBJ2-5; D not certain. V lost 3 bases and J 5 bases, leaving 7 bases between the germline ends. The CDR3 sequence is 12 residues long. Germline-derived CDR1 and CDR2 are KGHSH and LQKENI. CDR3 residues: CASSPARETQYF. In nucleotides, the CDR3 is TGTGCCAGCTCACCCGCGAGGGAGACCCAGTACTTC.

The chain recombines TRBV4-1 with TRBJ1-5, with D perhaps TRBD1 (5 bases). The ends were cut back, 0 bases at V and 2 bases at J, with 11 bases in the middle. This CDR3 has 16 residues. Germline CDR1 is MGHRA and CDR2 is YSYEKL. CDR3 sequence (DNA): TGCGCCAGCAGCCAAGATGGGGGGATTGGCAATCAGCCCCAGCATTTT. Translating gives CASSQDGGIGNQPQHF.

V gene TRBV4-3 combines with J gene TRBJ1-2; no clear D. The CDR3 is 14 amino acids. Germline CDR1 reads LGHNA; CDR2 reads YSLEER. V was clipped by 0 bases and J by 7 bases, with 12 bases between them. CDR3 residues: CASSQDRGVAGYTF. In DNA form, the CDR3 reads TGCGCCAGCAGCCAAGATCGGGGAGTGGCTGGCTACACCTTC.

The chain joins TRBV21-1 to TRBJ1-2; the DNA was not compared with TRBD1, the D call given in the table. TRBV21-1 is a pseudogene. This CDR3 is 17 amino acids long. CDR3 coding DNA: TGTGCCAGCAGCAAAAAGACAGGCTCGTTGGGAATTTATGGCTACACCTTC. Protein sequence: CASSKKTGSLGIYGYTF.

The chain uses TRBV10-3 and TRBJ2-3, with D maybe TRBD2 (6 bases). This CDR3 comprises 13 residues. Germline V CDR1 and CDR2: ENHRY, SYGVKD. The V end lost 6 bases, the J end lost 2 bases, and 9 bases lay between the germline ends. DNA for the CDR3: TGTGCCATCAGGGGCGGGACCACAGATACGCAGTATTTT. Protein: CAIRGGTTDTQYF.

This clone was detected a few times. The V call is TRBV4-1, the J call TRBJ1-3; D possibly corresponds to TRBD1 (6 bases). The V and J ends lost 3 bases and 4 bases respectively, with 16 bases between them. Looked up from germline, CDR1 is MGHRA and CDR2 is YSYEKL. The CDR3 spans 16 residues. Here the CDR3 DNA reads TGCGCCAGCAGCCACTTGGGGACACAAACGGGAAACACCATATATTTT. Its protein is CASSHLGTQTGNTIYF.

The V and J genes are TRBV30 and TRBJ1-2; D not resolved. V lost 3 bases and J lost 7, with 12 bases in between. The CDR3 runs 12 residues. Germline V gene lookup returns CDR1 GTSNPN and CDR2 SVGIG (reference sequence). In DNA, the CDR3 is TGTGCCTGGAGGCCCGAGGTGGGTGGCTACACCTTC. Protein sequence: CAWRPEVGGYTF.

The chain uses TRBV5-8 and TRBJ1-1, with D tentatively TRBD1 (6 bases). The CDR3 is 16 amino acids. V was shortened by 3 bases and J by 0 bases, with 15 bases between the two germline ends. In germline, CDR1 is SGHTS, CDR2 YDEGEE. In DNA, the CDR3 is TGTGCCAGCAGCTCTAGACAGGCGTCTATGAACACTGAAGCTTTCTTT. This encodes CASSSRQASMNTEAFF.

V gene TRBV13 combines with J gene TRBJ2-1; TRBD1 agrees at 10 bases. Looked up from germline, CDR1 is PRHDT and CDR2 is FYEKMQ (reference sequence). The trim removed 5 bases at V and 1 base at J, leaving 11 bases unmatched. The CDR3 loop spans 18 amino acids. The CDR3 bases are TGTGCCAGCAGCCTCGGGACAGGGGAGGGTATTTCCTACAATGAGCAGTTCTTC. This gives the protein CASSLGTGEGISYNEQFF.

In this sample, this clone turned up once. The chain uses TRBV19 and TRBJ1-1; TRBD1 is a possible D gene (6 bases). CDR1 and CDR2 from the germline V gene are LNHDA and SQIVND (reference sequence). Trimming removed 7 bases from V and 9 bases from J, with 21 bases in between. This CDR3 is built from 14 residues. The CDR3 region has the DNA TGTGCCAGTAAACTACTCGACAGGCCATCTCAAGCTTTCTTT. Protein sequence: CASKLLDRPSQAFF.